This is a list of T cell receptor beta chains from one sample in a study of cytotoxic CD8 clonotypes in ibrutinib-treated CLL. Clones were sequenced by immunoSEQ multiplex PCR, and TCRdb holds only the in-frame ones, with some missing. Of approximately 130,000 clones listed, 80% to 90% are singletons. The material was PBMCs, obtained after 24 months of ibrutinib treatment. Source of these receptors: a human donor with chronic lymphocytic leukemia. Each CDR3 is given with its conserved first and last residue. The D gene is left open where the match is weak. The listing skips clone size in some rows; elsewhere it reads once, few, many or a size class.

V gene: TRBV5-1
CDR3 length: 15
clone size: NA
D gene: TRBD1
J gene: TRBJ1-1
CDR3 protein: CASSFRTGGASEAFF
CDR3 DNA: TGCGCCAGCAGCTTTCGGACAGGGGGCGCGAGCGAAGCTTTCTTT

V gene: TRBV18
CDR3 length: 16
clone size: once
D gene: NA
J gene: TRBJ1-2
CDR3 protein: CASSPQTLSGSYGYTF
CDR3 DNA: TGTGCCAGCTCACCACAAACGTTGAGCGGCAGCTATGGCTACACCTTC

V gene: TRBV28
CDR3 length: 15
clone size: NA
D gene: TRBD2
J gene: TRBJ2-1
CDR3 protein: CASSLWTSSYNEQFF
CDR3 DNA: TGTGCCAGCAGTTTGTGGACTAGCTCCTACAATGAGCAGTTCTTC

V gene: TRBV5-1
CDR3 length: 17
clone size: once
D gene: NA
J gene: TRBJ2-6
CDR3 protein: CASSRFGQGTGANVLTF
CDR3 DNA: TGCGCCAGCAGCCGTTTTGGGCAGGGAACAGGGGCCAACGTCCTGACTTTC

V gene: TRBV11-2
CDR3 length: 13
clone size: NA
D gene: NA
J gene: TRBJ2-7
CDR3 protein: CASSPWKGNEQYF
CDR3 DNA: TGTGCCAGCAGCCCCTGGAAGGGGAACGAGCAGTACTTC

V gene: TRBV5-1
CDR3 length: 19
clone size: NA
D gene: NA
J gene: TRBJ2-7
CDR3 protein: CASSATQGFSPSLLYEQYF
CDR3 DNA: TGCGCCAGCAGCGCGACACAGGGTTTTAGCCCTTCTCTCCTCTACGAGCAGTACTTC

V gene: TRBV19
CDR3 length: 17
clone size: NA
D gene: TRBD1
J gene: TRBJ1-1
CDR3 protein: CASTKDRFGVGDTEAFF
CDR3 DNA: TGTGCCAGTACTAAGGACAGGTTTGGAGTTGGGGACACTGAAGCTTTCTTT

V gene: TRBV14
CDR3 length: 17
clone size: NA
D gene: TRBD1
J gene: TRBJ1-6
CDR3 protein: CASSQTGGSGLFSPLHF
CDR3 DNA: TGTGCCAGCAGTCAGACAGGGGGGAGTGGGCTGTTTTCACCCCTCCACTTT

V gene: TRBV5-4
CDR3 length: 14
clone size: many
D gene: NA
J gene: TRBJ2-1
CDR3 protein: CASSLSILYNEQFF
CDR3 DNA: TGTGCCAGCAGCTTGTCTATACTTTACAATGAGCAGTTCTTC

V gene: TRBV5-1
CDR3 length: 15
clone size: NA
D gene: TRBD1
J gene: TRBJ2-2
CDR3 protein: CASSLGTGGTGELFF
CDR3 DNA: TGCGCCAGCAGCTTGGGGACAGGGGGGACCGGGGAGCTGTTTTTT

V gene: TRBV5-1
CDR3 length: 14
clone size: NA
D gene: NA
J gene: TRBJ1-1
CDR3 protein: CASSLNAANTEAFF
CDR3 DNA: TGCGCCAGCAGCTTGAATGCAGCTAACACTGAAGCTTTCTTT

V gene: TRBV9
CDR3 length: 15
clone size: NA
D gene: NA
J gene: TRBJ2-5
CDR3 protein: CASSVDVSMGETQYF
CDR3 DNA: TGTGCCAGCAGCGTAGACGTCAGTATGGGGGAGACCCAGTACTTC

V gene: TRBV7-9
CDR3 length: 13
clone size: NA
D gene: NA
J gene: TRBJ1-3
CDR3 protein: CASSLNAGNTIYF
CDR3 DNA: TGTGCCAGCAGCCTTAACGCGGGAAACACCATATATTTT

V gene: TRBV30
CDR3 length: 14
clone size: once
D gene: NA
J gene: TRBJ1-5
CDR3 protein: CAWSSTPSNQPQHF
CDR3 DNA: TGTGCCTGGAGTTCCACCCCGTCCAATCAGCCCCAGCATTTT

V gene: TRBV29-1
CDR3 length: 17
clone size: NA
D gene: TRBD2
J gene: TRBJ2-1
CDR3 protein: CSVEDLRTSGGYNEQFF
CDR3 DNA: TGCAGCGTTGAAGATCTCCGGACTAGCGGGGGTTACAATGAGCAGTTCTTC

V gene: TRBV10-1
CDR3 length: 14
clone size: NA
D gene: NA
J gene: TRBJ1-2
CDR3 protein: CASRGQRPASGYTF
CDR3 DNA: TGCGCCAGCAGAGGACAGAGACCAGCGAGCGGCTACACCTTC

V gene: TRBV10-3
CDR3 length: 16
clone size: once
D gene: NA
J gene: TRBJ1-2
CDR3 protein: CASSYFEAQTPDGYTF
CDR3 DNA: TGTGCCAGCAGTTACTTCGAGGCACAGACCCCGGATGGCTACACCTTC

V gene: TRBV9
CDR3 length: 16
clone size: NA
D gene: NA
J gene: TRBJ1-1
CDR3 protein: CASSVAQHSLNTEAFF
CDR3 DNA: TGTGCCAGCAGCGTAGCTCAGCATTCACTGAACACTGAAGCTTTCTTT

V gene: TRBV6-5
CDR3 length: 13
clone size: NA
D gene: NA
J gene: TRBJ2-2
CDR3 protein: CASRQPGTGELFF
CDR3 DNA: TGTGCCAGCAGGCAACCAGGAACCGGGGAGCTGTTTTTT

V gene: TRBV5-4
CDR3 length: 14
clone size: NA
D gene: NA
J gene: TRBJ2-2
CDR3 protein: CASSLGVNTGELFF
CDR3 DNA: TGTGCCAGCAGCTTGGGCGTAAACACCGGGGAGCTGTTTTTT

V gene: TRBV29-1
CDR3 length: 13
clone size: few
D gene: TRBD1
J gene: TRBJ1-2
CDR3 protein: CSVRTGTNYGYTF
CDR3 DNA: TGCAGCGTTCGGACAGGGACTAACTATGGCTACACCTTC

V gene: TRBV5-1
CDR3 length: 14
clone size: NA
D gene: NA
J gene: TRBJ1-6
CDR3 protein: CASSLKQEDSPLHF
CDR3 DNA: TGCGCCAGCAGCTTAAAACAGGAGGATTCACCCCTCCACTTT

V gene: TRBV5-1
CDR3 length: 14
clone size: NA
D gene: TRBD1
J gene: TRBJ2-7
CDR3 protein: CASSLSGTGFEQYF
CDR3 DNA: TGCGCCAGCAGCTTATCCGGGACAGGGTTCGAGCAGTACTTC

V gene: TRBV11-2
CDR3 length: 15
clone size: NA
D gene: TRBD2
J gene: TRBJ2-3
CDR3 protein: CASRTSGGITDTQYF
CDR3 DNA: TGTGCCAGCCGGACTAGCGGGGGTATCACAGATACGCAGTATTTT

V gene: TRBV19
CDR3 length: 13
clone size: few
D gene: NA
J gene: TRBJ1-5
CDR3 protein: CASSMGSPQPQHF
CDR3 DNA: TGTGCCAGTAGTATGGGGAGCCCCCAGCCCCAGCATTTT

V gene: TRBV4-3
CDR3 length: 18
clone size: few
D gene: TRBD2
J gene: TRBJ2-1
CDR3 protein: CASSQDPGASGGYNEQFF
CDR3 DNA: TGCGCCAGCAGCCAAGATCCAGGGGCTAGCGGGGGATACAATGAGCAGTTCTTC

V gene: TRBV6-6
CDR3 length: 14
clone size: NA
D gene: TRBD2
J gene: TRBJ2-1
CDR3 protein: CASSWTSGGGEQFF
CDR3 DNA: TGTGCCAGCAGCTGGACTAGCGGGGGAGGTGAGCAGTTCTTC

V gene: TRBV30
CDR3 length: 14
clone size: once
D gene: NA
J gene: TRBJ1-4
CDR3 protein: CAWSEGTINEKLFF
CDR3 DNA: TGTGCCTGGAGTGAGGGGACGATTAATGAAAAACTGTTTTTT

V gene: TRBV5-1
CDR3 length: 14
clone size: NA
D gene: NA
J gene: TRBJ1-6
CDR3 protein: CASRGGPGNSPLHF
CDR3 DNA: TGCGCCAGCAGGGGGGGGCCCGGGAATTCACCCCTCCACTTT

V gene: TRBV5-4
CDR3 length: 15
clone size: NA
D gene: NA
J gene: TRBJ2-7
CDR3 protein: CASSLAAGAIYEQYF
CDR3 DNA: TGTGCCAGCAGCTTGGCGGCAGGGGCCATCTACGAGCAGTACTTC

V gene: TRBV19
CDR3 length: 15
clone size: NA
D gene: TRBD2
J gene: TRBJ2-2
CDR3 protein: CASMRTSGGAGELFF
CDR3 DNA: TGTGCCAGTATGAGGACTAGCGGGGGAGCCGGGGAGCTGTTTTTT

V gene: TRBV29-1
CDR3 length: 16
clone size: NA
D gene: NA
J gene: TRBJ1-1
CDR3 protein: CSAGGARGDVTTEAFF
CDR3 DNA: TGCAGTGCCGGCGGGGCCAGGGGTGATGTGACCACTGAAGCTTTCTTT

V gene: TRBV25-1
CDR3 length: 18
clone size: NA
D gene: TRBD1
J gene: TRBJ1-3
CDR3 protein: CASSGERQGTLPGNTIYF
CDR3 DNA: TGTGCCAGCAGTGGAGAAAGACAGGGGACTTTGCCTGGAAACACCATATATTTT

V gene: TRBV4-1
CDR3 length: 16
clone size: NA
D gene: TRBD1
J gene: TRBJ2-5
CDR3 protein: CASSQWGTDVQETQYF
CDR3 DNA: TGCGCCAGCAGCCAGTGGGGGACAGACGTCCAAGAGACCCAGTACTTC

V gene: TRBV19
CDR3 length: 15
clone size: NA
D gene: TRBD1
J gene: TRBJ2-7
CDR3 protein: CASSQQRQGVYEQYF
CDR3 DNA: TGTGCCAGTAGTCAACAAAGACAGGGTGTCTACGAGCAGTACTTC

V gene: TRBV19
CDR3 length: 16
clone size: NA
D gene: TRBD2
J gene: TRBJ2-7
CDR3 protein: CASSIGGGPTIYEQYF
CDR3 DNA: TGTGCCAGTAGTATTGGGGGGGGACCAACCATCTACGAGCAGTACTTC

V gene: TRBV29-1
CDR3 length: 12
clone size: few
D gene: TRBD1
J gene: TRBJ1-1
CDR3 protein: CSAGTVNTEAFF
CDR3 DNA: TGCAGCGCCGGGACAGTGAACACTGAAGCTTTCTTT

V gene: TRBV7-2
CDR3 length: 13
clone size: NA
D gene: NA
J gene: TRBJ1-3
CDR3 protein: CASSLSAGNTIYF
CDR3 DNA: TGTGCCAGCAGCTTAAGTGCCGGAAACACCATATATTTT

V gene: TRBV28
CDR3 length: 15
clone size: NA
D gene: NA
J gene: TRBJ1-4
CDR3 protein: CASRDQGTTNEKLFF
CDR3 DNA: TGTGCCAGCAGGGACCAGGGAACAACTAATGAAAAACTGTTTTTT

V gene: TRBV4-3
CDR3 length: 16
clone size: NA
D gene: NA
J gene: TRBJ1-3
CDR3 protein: CASSQDIRGNGNTIYF
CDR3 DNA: TGCGCCAGCAGCCAAGATATACGGGGGAATGGAAACACCATATATTTT

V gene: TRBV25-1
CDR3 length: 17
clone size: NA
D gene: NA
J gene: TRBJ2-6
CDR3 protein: CASSERGIQPGANVLTF
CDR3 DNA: TGTGCCAGCAGTGAACGTGGCATACAGCCTGGGGCCAACGTCCTGACTTTC

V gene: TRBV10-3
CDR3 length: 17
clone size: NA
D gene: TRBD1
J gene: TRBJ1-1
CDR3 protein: CASTRPRQGRMNTEAFF
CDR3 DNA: TGTGCCAGCACCCGCCCAAGACAGGGAAGGATGAACACTGAAGCTTTCTTT

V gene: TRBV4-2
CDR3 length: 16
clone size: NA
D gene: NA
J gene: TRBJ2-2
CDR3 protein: CASSQVSGPNTGELFF
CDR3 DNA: TGTGCCAGCAGCCAAGTATCCGGGCCAAACACCGGGGAGCTGTTTTTT

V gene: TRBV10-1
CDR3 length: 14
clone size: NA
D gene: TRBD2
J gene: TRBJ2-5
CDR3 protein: CASSESGGTETQYF
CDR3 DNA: TGCGCCAGCAGTGAGTCGGGGGGGACGGAGACCCAGTACTTC

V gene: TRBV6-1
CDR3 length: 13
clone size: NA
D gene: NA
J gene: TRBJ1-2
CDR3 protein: CASSDVILGGYTF
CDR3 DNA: TGTGCCAGCAGCGACGTAATCCTGGGGGGCTACACCTTC

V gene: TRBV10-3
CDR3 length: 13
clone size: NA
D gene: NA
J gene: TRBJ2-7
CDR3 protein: CAISESGAYEQYF
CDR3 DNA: TGTGCCATCAGTGAGTCGGGTGCTTACGAGCAGTACTTC

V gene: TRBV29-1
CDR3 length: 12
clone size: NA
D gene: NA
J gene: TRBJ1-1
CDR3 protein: CSGSGRSREAFF
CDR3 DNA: TGCAGCGGATCCGGCAGGAGCCGTGAAGCTTTCTTT

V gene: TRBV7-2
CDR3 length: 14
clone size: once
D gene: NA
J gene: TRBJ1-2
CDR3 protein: CASSLQGGGHGYTF
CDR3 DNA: TGTGCCAGCAGCTTACAGGGAGGAGGACATGGCTACACCTTC